The present T cell receptor beta chain was sequenced within a study of cytomegalovirus exposure and HLA in healthy donors. Primers included in the PCR were 60 Vbeta and 13 Jbeta primers. Sequenced by immunoSEQ multiplex PCR; TCRdb stores in-frame clones only, minus some. Its listing shows about 77,000 clones. Likely unrecorded immune exposures existed in these nominally healthy donors. V lost 9 bases and J lost 1; bases outside the gene matches: 1. The germline CDR1 and CDR2 sequences are LNHDA and SQIVND (reference sequence). There are 12 residues in the CDR3. Sequenced sample: PBMCs. The sequence derives from a man over 45 in good health and CMV-seropositive. V and J are TRBV19 and TRBJ2-3; 7 bases agree with TRBD2. The CDR3 here is CASAGGTDTQYF. The CDR3 DNA is TGTGCCAGCGCGGGGGGCACAGATACGCAGTATTTT.